One sample yielded the 29 T cell receptor beta chains listed below, sequenced in a study of cytomegalovirus exposure and HLA in healthy donors. It was with 60 Vbeta and 13 Jbeta primers that the PCR ran. Libraries were prepared by immunoSEQ multiplex PCR; TCRdb keeps only in-frame clonotypes and omits some of them. The sample totals roughly 80,000 clones; its top ten clones hold around 15%. Sequencing was performed on PBMCs. These receptors originate from a man aged 50 to 59 in good health and CMV-seropositive.

The chain combines TRBV7-2 with TRBJ2-5; 7 nucleotides line up with TRBD2. Germline V lookup: CDR1 SGHTA, CDR2 FQGNSA. This CDR3 has 16 residues. After removal of 5 bases from V and 1 base from J, the junction contained 10 bases not matched to a gene. The CDR3 sequence is CASSPRTGRAQETQYF. CDR3 coding DNA: TGTGCCAGCAGCCCTCGGACTGGGAGGGCCCAAGAGACCCAGTACTTC.

The chain combines TRBV9 with TRBJ1-1; 7 bases align to TRBD1. The CDR3 runs to 16 residues. With 4 bases clipped from V and 1 base from J, the junction kept 10 bases outside the gene matches. The germline V gene encodes CDR1 SGDLS and CDR2 YYNGEE. The CDR3 protein is CASSSAKGQANTEAFF. The DNA for the CDR3 is TGTGCCAGCAGCTCAGCTAAAGGACAGGCGAACACTGAAGCTTTCTTT.

The chain combines TRBV9 with TRBJ1-4, with 9 bases lining up with TRBD1. V was clipped by 3 bases and J by 2 bases; unmatched bases: 11. CDR3 length: 18 amino acids. The V gene's germline CDR1 is SGDLS and CDR2 YYNGEE. The CDR3 is CASSAAGTGYGTNEKLFF. Written as DNA, the CDR3 is TGTGCCAGCAGCGCAGCAGGGACAGGGTATGGCACTAATGAAAAACTGTTTTTT.

The J gene is TRBJ1-1, the V gene TRBV19; the D gene is possibly TRBD1 (6 bases). The CDR3 extends over 14 amino acids. The V gene's germline CDR1 is LNHDA and CDR2 SQIVND (reference sequence). The ends were cut back, 2 bases at V and 0 bases at J, with 7 bases in the middle. CDR3 DNA sequence: TGTGCCAGTAGTATAAGGGACATGAACACTGAAGCTTTCTTT. This encodes CASSIRDMNTEAFF.

The chain recombines TRBV28 with TRBJ2-6; D gene uncertain. The V end lost 5 bases, the J end lost 3 bases, and 8 bases lay between the germline ends. The length of the CDR3 is 14 residues. Per the germline V gene, CDR1 is MDHEN and CDR2 is SYDVKM. CDR3 amino acids: CASSLPYGANVLTF. For the CDR3, the DNA is TGTGCCAGCAGTCTCCCTTATGGGGCCAACGTCCTGACTTTC.

The chain couples TRBV18 to TRBJ2-5, with D tentatively TRBD2 (6 bases). The CDR3 length is 14 residues. Trimming pared 3 bases from V and 5 bases from J, leaving 13 bases between. In germline, CDR1 is KGHSH, CDR2 LQKENI. CDR3 residues: CASSPAGGEETQYF. As DNA, the CDR3 is TGTGCCAGCTCACCCGCCGGGGGTGAGGAGACCCAGTACTTC.

CDR3 protein: CASSLGEWEPPHEQYF. The CDR3 nucleotides are TGTGCCAGCAGCTTAGGGGAGTGGGAGCCTCCCCACGAGCAGTACTTC. The chain couples TRBV7-9 to TRBJ2-7; D is possibly TRBD2 (5 bases). The germline CDR1 and CDR2 sequences are SEHNR and FQNEAQ (reference sequence). This CDR3 is 16 amino acids long. V gave up 1 base and J gave up 5 bases, with 18 bases separating them.

The genes are TRBV19 and TRBJ2-1; maybe TRBD2 (7 bases). CDR3 length: 15 residues. The V and J ends lost 1 base and 9 bases respectively, with 16 bases between them. Germline V gene sequence: CDR1 LNHDA, CDR2 SQIVND (reference sequence). The chain's CDR3 is CASSIGKGGAVEQFF. The CDR3 region has the DNA TGTGCCAGTAGTATAGGTAAAGGGGGGGCGGTTGAGCAGTTCTTC. Based on the CDR3 plus reference TRBV19 and TRBJ2-1, the full variable domain is DGGITQSPKYLFRKEGQNVTLSCEQNLNHDAMYWYRQDPGQGLRLIYYSQIVNDFQKGDIAEGYSVSREKKESFPLTVTSAQKNPTAFYLCASSIGKGGAVEQFFGPGTRLTVL.

The chain employs TRBV11-2 and TRBJ1-3; possible D gene TRBD1, 6 bases. Deletions cut 4 bases from V and 6 bases from J, with 16 bases between. The CDR3 sequence is 15 residues long. Germline CDR1 is SGHAT and CDR2 is FQNNGV. The CDR3 spells CASSSGEGGKNTIYF. CDR3 nucleotide sequence: TGTGCCAGCAGCTCGGGTGAAGGGGGTAAAAACACCATATATTTT.

The chain recombines TRBV6-1 with TRBJ2-1, with 13 nucleotides matching TRBD2. V was clipped by 7 bases and J by 4 bases; unmatched bases: 4. Germline lookup yields CDR1 MNHNS and CDR2 SASEGT. The CDR3 has 15 residues. The CDR3 loop is CASNLLAGGYNEQFF. CDR3 nucleotide sequence: TGTGCCAGCAATCTACTAGCGGGAGGGTACAATGAGCAGTTCTTC.

The chain uses TRBV5-6 and TRBJ2-2; 9 nucleotides line up with TRBD1. CDR1 is SGHDT and CDR2 is YYEEEE in the germline V gene. The CDR3 is 15 amino acids. V was pared by 4 bases and J by 5 bases, with 6 bases of the junction left unmatched. This chain's CDR3 is CASSQTGGETGELFF. Here the CDR3 DNA reads TGTGCCAGCAGCCAGACAGGGGGTGAGACCGGGGAGCTGTTTTTT.

The V call is TRBV19, the J call TRBJ2-3; the match to TRBD2 covers 14 bases. Per germline, CDR1 LNHDA and CDR2 SQIVND (reference sequence). CDR3 length: 18 residues. V lost 5 bases to trimming and J lost 0 bases; unmatched junction nucleotides: 7. CDR3 DNA sequence: TGTGCCAGTAGTCCTCGGACTAGCGGGAGGATCAGCACAGATACGCAGTATTTT. The encoded protein is CASSPRTSGRISTDTQYF.

V and J are TRBV5-1 and TRBJ2-2; D might be TRBD1 (6 bases). This CDR3 is built from 18 residues. V was pared by 1 base and J by 0 bases, with 16 bases between. Germline-derived CDR1 and CDR2 are SGHRS and YFSETQ. DNA of the CDR3: TGCGCCAGCAGCTTGTACACCCAGGGGCCTTCGAACACCGGGGAGCTGTTTTTT. Translated, it gives CASSLYTQGPSNTGELFF.

V is TRBV5-1 and J is TRBJ1-5; tentatively, D is TRBD1 (5 bases). V lost 4 bases to trimming and J lost 2 bases, with 13 bases between them. Germline CDR1 is SGHRS and CDR2 is YFSETQ. The CDR3 consists of 15 residues. The CDR3 region is CASSPLGAGNQPQHF. CDR3 bases: TGCGCCAGCAGCCCTTTAGGGGCGGGCAATCAGCCCCAGCATTTT.

The chain employs TRBV5-6 and TRBJ1-4, with TRBD1 matching over 7 bases. CDR3 length: 16 amino acids. Per the germline V gene, CDR1 is SGHDT and CDR2 is YYEEEE. Trimming cost V 2 bases and J 8 bases; bases outside gene matches: 12. Written as DNA, the CDR3 is TGTGCCAGCAGCTTCTTAACAGGGGAGGTACGGGAAAAACTGTTTTTT. It translates to CASSFLTGEVREKLFF.

The chain combines TRBV2 with TRBJ2-7; no definite D call. V lost 3 bases to trimming and J lost 3 bases, with 9 bases between them. CDR1 and CDR2 (germline): SNHLY, FYNNEI. The CDR3 has 13 residues. CDR3 region: CASSEEGGYEQYF. The CDR3 DNA sequence: TGTGCCAGCAGTGAGGAAGGCGGCTACGAGCAGTACTTC.

V usage is TRBV7-9 and J usage is TRBJ2-3; D is ambiguous. The CDR3 has 11 amino acids. With 7 bases removed from V and 5 bases from J, the gap between germline ends came to 7 bases. Germline V CDR1 and CDR2: SEHNR, FQNEAQ (reference sequence). In nucleotides, the CDR3 is TGTGCCAGCACTGATAGAGATACGCAGTATTTT. Translated, it gives CASTDRDTQYF.

The chain carries TRBV29-1 and TRBJ2-3, with 14 bases matching TRBD2. Per the germline V gene, CDR1 is SQVTM and CDR2 is ANQGSEA. The CDR3 spans 16 residues. V shed 7 bases and J 3 bases; nucleotides not matched to a gene: 9. The CDR3 protein is CSAEVGTSGRTDTQYF. The CDR3 DNA follows: TGCAGCGCTGAGGTGGGGACTAGCGGGAGAACAGATACGCAGTATTTT.

CDR3 in amino acids: CAFTGGSYNEQFF. CDR3 nucleotide sequence: TGTGCCTTCACCGGCGGTTCCTACAATGAGCAGTTCTTC. The chain combines TRBV30 with TRBJ2-1, with D unclear. The CDR3 totals 13 residues. V was pared by 7 bases and J by 1 base, with 11 bases between. Per the germline V gene, CDR1 is GTSNPN and CDR2 is SVGIG (reference sequence).

The rearrangement uses TRBV6-5 and TRBJ2-1; D is ambiguous. Looked up from germline, CDR1 is MNHEY and CDR2 is SVGAGI. This CDR3 spans 13 amino acids. The ends were cut back, 8 bases at V and 6 bases at J, with 14 bases in the middle. For the CDR3, the DNA is TGTGCCAGCCTAACCTCTAGTCGCAATGAGCAGTTCTTC. Translated: CASLTSSRNEQFF.

The J gene is TRBJ2-3, the V gene TRBV2, with 11 bases aligning to TRBD1. The V gene's germline CDR1 is SNHLY and CDR2 FYNNEI. The CDR3 contains 17 residues. With V trimmed by 7 bases and J by 5 bases, 14 bases remained unmatched. CDR3 loop: CASNTGTGGRSGDTQYF. The DNA for the CDR3 is TGTGCCAGCAACACCGGGACAGGGGGACGTTCGGGAGATACGCAGTATTTT.

The chain uses TRBV9 and TRBJ1-6, with D tentatively TRBD1 (6 bases). CDR1 and CDR2 from the germline V gene are SGDLS and YYNGEE. The V end lost 0 bases, the J end lost 6 bases, and 10 bases lay between the germline ends. This CDR3 contains 15 residues. Written as DNA, the CDR3 is TGTGCCAGCAGCGTAGGAGAACAGGGTAATTCACCCCTCCACTTT. This gives the protein CASSVGEQGNSPLHF.

This chain links TRBV4-1 with TRBJ2-3; 7 nucleotides align to TRBD2. The CDR3 consists of 16 residues. Germline loops: CDR1 MGHRA, CDR2 YSYEKL. Germline trimming cut 2 bases from V and 4 bases from J; bases unmatched to any gene: 9. CDR3 loop: CASSQSNAGVADTQYF. CDR3 sequence (DNA): TGCGCCAGCAGCCAAAGCAACGCGGGGGTAGCAGATACGCAGTATTTT.

The rearrangement links TRBV28 to TRBJ1-1; the D is unclear. V dropped 3 bases and J dropped 1 base, with 12 bases sitting between them. Germline V gene sequence: CDR1 MDHEN, CDR2 SYDVKM. The CDR3 totals 15 residues. The CDR3 sequence is CASSFPGESNTEAFF. As DNA, the CDR3 is TGTGCCAGCAGTTTCCCCGGGGAATCGAACACTGAAGCTTTCTTT.

The chain is built from TRBV13 and TRBJ2-3, with 11 positions matching TRBD1. This CDR3 is built from 16 residues. CDR1 and CDR2 from the germline V gene are PRHDT and FYEKMQ (reference sequence). The junction had 9 bases not matched to a gene; V was cut back by 7 bases and J by 3 bases. CDR3 protein: CASTLTGTGGTDTQYF. The CDR3 bases are TGTGCCAGCACCCTCACCGGGACAGGGGGAACAGATACGCAGTATTTT.

V and J are TRBV25-1 and TRBJ1-1; TRBD1 matches at 7 bases. In germline, CDR1 is MGHDK, CDR2 SYGVNS. V lost 5 bases to trimming and J lost 6 bases; unmatched junction nucleotides: 6. The CDR3 sequence is 13 residues long. The CDR3 nucleotides read TGTGCCAGCAGTTCCCTCCAGGGGGCTGAAGCTTTCTTT. Translated: CASSSLQGAEAFF.

This chain joins TRBV6-1 and TRBJ2-7; 12 positions match TRBD2. This CDR3 has 15 amino acids. J lost 2 bases, V lost 5 bases, and 4 bases had no gene match. Germline V gene lookup returns CDR1 MNHNS and CDR2 SASEGT. The CDR3 DNA reads TGTGCCAGCAGTTTGACTAGCGGGGGCACCTACGAGCAGTACGTC. Translating gives CASSLTSGGTYEQYV.

V is TRBV4-1 and J is TRBJ1-1; tentative D call: TRBD1 (6 bases). CDR1 is MGHRA and CDR2 is YSYEKL in the germline V gene. The CDR3 runs 13 residues. Trimming left V 6 bases short and J 5 bases short, with 13 bases between. The DNA of the CDR3 is TGCGCCAGCAGGGGGGGGCTTGGGACTGAAGCTTTCTTT. Amino acid sequence: CASRGGLGTEAFF.

For this clone: The junction does not match germline at one end; this may be a read error. In the same sample, other DNA sequences code for this CDR3. The chain couples TRBV9 to TRBJ2-2; D might be TRBD1 (6 bases). CDR3 size: 14 residues. Germline-derived CDR1 and CDR2 are SGDLS and YYNGEE. The CDR3 DNA reads as TGTGCCAGCAGCCCCCGGACAGTTTTCGGGGAGCTGTTCTTT. This sequence encodes CASSPRTVFGELFF.